This T cell receptor (beta chain) was captured in a study of shared clonotypes between healthy human individuals. Data came from immunoSEQ multiplex PCR; TCRdb stores just in-frame clones and leaves some out. The data contain 2 million to 2.5 million clones, over 85% of them singletons. CDR1 is SGHAT and CDR2 is FQNNGV in the germline V gene. V was pared by 1 base and J by 7 bases, with 4 bases of the junction left unmatched. This CDR3 is built from 17 residues. The V call is TRBV11-2, the J call TRBJ2-1, with 16 bases lining up with TRBD2. The source of this sequence is a man younger than 30 in good health. Some clones in this sample may be carry-over from other donors' samples. The sequenced sample was naive CD4+ T cells from PBMCs. Subset: CD45RA+ positively selected. CDR3 sequence (DNA): TGTGCCAGCAGCTTAGCGCCGGGACTAGCGGGAGGGAATGAGCAGTTCTTC. Translating it yields CASSLAPGLAGGNEQFF.